The TCR beta chain described here comes from a study of metastatic and nonmetastatic thyroid tumors. In the study overall: Malignant thyroid and benign thyroid patients provided blood and tumor or nodule tissue whose repertoires were compared. Study-wide points: Benign nodules were reported to have significantly lower TCR beta diversity than malignant thyroid tumors, in blood and tumor.

This clone was observed many times. The target antigen is unknown. Thyroid surgery was preceded by no treatment in any patient. V shed 3 bases, J shed 1 base, and the junction held 11 bases outside the gene matches. The CDR3 totals 17 residues. Germline V gives CDR1 LNHDA, CDR2 SQIVND (reference sequence). Original handling: The authors used CDR3 differences across clinicopathological groups to build a distant-metastasis classifier for papillary thyroid cancer. TCRdb re-clonotyped the PCR reads via MiXCR. These V and J calls originate from TCRdb's pipeline instead of the authors' own analysis. The sample lists fewer than 100,000 clones; 15% were seen once.

The rearrangement uses TRBV19 and TRBJ1-1, with 7 positions matching TRBD1. Sequencing was carried out using blood. This receptor was obtained from a female donor with papillary thyroid cancer or a benign thyroid nodule (not recorded which). Some clones in this sample may be carry-over from other donors' samples. The CDR3 DNA is TGTGCCAGTAGTATCAGAGGGGGCGGCTTTCAGAACACTGAAGCTTTCTTT. As protein: CASSIRGGGFQNTEAFF.